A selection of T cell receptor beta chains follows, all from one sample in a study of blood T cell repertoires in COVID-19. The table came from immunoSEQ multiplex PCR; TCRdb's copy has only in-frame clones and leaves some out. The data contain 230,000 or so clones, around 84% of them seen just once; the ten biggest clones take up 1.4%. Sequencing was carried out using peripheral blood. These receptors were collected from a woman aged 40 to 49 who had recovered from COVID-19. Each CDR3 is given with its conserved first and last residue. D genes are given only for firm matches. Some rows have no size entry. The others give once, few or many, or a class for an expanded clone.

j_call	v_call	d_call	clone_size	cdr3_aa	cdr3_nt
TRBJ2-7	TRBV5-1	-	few	CASSLSGYEQYF	TGCGCCAGCAGCTTGTCGGGTTACGAGCAGTACTTC
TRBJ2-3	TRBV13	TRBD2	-	CASSPRTSGDTDTQYF	TGTGCCAGCAGCCCCCGGACTAGCGGGGACACAGATACGCAGTATTTT
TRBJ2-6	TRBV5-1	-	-	CASSFGDNNVLTF	TGCGCCAGCAGCTTTGGGGACAACAACGTCCTGACTTTC
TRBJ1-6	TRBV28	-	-	CASSAKFGQGNNSPLHF	TGTGCCAGCAGTGCCAAATTCGGACAAGGGAATAATTCACCCCTCCACTTT
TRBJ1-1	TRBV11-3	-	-	CASSITGSYNTEAFF	TGTGCCAGCAGCATCACGGGGAGCTACAACACTGAAGCTTTCTTT
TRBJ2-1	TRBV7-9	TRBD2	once	CASSLWGASGAAGNEQFF	TGTGCCAGCAGCTTATGGGGTGCTAGCGGGGCCGCGGGGAATGAGCAGTTCTTC
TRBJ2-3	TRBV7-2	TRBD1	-	CASSQGQAADTQYF	TGTGCCAGCAGCCAGGGACAGGCCGCAGATACGCAGTATTTT
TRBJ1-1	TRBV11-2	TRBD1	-	CASSATGRTEAFF	TGTGCCAGCAGCGCGACAGGGAGGACTGAAGCTTTCTTT
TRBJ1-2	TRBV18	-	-	CASSPSTEGDYGYTF	TGTGCCAGCTCACCATCGACGGAAGGGGACTATGGCTACACCTTC
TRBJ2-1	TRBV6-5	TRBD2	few	CASSRLAGSENEQFF	TGTGCCAGCAGCAGACTAGCGGGGTCGGAGAATGAGCAGTTCTTC
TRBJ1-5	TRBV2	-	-	CASSGDIYNQPQHF	TGTGCCAGCAGTGGAGACATTTACAATCAGCCCCAGCATTTT
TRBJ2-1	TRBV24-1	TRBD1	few	CATSETGTGRNEQFF	TGTGCCACCAGTGAGACCGGGACAGGGCGGAATGAGCAGTTCTTC
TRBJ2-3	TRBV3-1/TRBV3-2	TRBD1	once	CASSQDLTGGHTDTQYF	TGTGCCAGCAGCCAAGACCTAACAGGGGGACACACAGATACGCAGTATTTT
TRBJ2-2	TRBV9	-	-	CASSNPTGTNPTRTGELFF	TGTGCCAGCAGCAACCCGACAGGAACAAACCCTACGAGGACCGGGGAGCTGTTTTTT
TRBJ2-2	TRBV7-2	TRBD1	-	CASSLRGPDTGELFF	TGTGCCAGCAGCTTGAGGGGGCCGGACACCGGGGAGCTGTTTTTT
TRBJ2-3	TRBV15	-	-	CATSKDFAGSGTDTQYF	TGTGCCACCAGCAAAGACTTCGCCGGGAGCGGCACAGATACGCAGTATTTT
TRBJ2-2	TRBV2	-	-	CASGVVTGELFF	TGTGCCAGCGGAGTGGTTACCGGGGAGCTGTTTTTT
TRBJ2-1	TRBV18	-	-	CASDRQGIGQFF	TGTGCCAGCGACAGGCAGGGGATTGGGCAGTTCTTC
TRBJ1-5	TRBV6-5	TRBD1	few	CASSTGQTNQPQHF	TGTGCCAGCAGCACGGGACAGACCAATCAGCCCCAGCATTTT
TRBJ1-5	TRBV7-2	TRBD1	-	CASSSTGGNQPQHF	TGTGCCAGCAGCTCGACAGGGGGCAATCAGCCCCAGCATTTT
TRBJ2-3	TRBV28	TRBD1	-	CASSSTGDWTDTQYF	TGTGCCAGCAGCTCGACAGGGGACTGGACAGATACGCAGTATTTT
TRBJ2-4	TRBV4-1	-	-	CASSQIARELAKNIQYF	TGCGCCAGCAGCCAAATTGCGCGGGAACTAGCCAAAAACATTCAGTACTTC
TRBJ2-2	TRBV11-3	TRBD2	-	CASTLSGLAAGELFF	TGTGCCAGCACCCTTTCGGGGCTAGCGGCCGGGGAGCTGTTTTTT
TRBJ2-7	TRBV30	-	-	CAWTLQSEQYF	TGTGCCTGGACCTTACAGAGCGAGCAGTACTTC
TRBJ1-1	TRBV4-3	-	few	CASSQDRGATEAFF	TGCGCCAGCAGCCAAGATAGGGGTGCCACTGAAGCTTTCTTT
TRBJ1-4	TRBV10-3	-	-	CAISEFGQGNEKLFF	TGTGCCATCAGTGAATTTGGGCAGGGAAATGAAAAACTGTTTTTT
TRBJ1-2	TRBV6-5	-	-	CASSSAWGGGAGYTF	TGTGCCAGCAGTTCCGCATGGGGTGGTGGGGCTGGCTACACCTTC
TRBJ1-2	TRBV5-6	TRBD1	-	CASSLEAGGIYGYTF	TGTGCCAGCAGCTTGGAGGCAGGGGGAATCTATGGCTACACCTTC
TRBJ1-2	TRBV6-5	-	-	CASRRPGNGYTF	TGTGCCAGCAGACGACCAGGGAATGGCTACACCTTC
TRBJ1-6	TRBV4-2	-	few	CASSQVVSGNSPLHF	TGTGCCAGCAGCCAAGTTGTTTCCGGTAATTCACCCCTCCACTTT
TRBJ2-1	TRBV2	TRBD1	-	CASSQLGTDYNEQFF	TGTGCCAGCAGTCAACTTGGGACAGACTACAATGAGCAGTTCTTC